This T cell receptor beta chain stems from a study of cytomegalovirus exposure and HLA in healthy donors. Study-wide points: Later genetic work tied a missense DCLRE1C variant to beta-chain V and J trimming.

Germline V lookup: CDR1 MDHEN, CDR2 SYDVKM. V was cut by 8 bases and J by 4 bases, with 11 bases left in between. CDR3 length: 12 amino acids. As concerns this clone: No antigen is known for it.

PCR employed 60 Vbeta and 13 Jbeta primers. TCRdb's table, derived via immunoSEQ multiplex PCR, lists solely in-frame clones and lacks some. The repertoire holds about 180,000 clones, with 85% as singletons. The sequence derives from a boy aged 2-9 years in good health and CMV-seronegative. The chain couples TRBV28 to TRBJ1-2, with D perhaps matching TRBD1 (6 bases). What was sequenced was PBMCs. The CDR3 protein is CASQQGPYGYTF. Here the CDR3 DNA reads TGTGCCAGCCAACAGGGACCCTATGGCTACACCTTC.